The subject of this entry is one T cell receptor beta chain. This clone has just a few counts. The antigen it binds to is not known. No clone much larger than this one lies a single base away; base qualities are absent. In total, 630 or so healthy bone marrow donors made up the cohort. All cohort members were sampled while nominally healthy, although unrecorded immune exposures were likely present. The donor was CMV seropositive and was included in the group of some 290 seropositive cohort members. A peripheral blood sample was collected from each donor, and TCR beta sequencing was performed on peripheral blood mononuclear cells. Genomic DNA was extracted from the blood cell samples with the Qiagen DNeasy Blood Extraction Kit. CDR1 and CDR2 (MNHEY, SVGAGI) derive from the germline V gene. Relative to germline, V is missing 10 bases and J is missing 3 bases, with 5 bases of the junction outside any gene match. The CDR3 starts with the cysteine, ends with the phenylalanine, and has 12 residues. This entry keeps only the CDR3 DNA: 36 bases, framed from base 1.

The source of the sample is a study of cytomegalovirus exposure and HLA in healthy donors (dated by TCRdb to the late 2010s). Context from the whole study: An earlier analysis of several hundred of the donors reported 276 Gb of sequence data and 95 million to 120 million unique TCR beta sequences obtained from about 180 million T cells. An early release that covered about 600 HLA-typed donors contained approximately 300 gigabases of sequencing data and tens of millions of unique TCR sequences. Of the roughly 400 genotyped donors, approximately 81% were placed in the genetic ancestry cluster associated with self-reported Caucasian donors. The aim of the study was to test whether cataloging public T cell receptors could identify signatures of past pathogen exposure. Using immunosequencing, the study profiled T cell repertoires from 666 subjects and related those repertoires to cytomegalovirus serostatus. Along with the 666-subject first cohort, a separate validation cohort of around 120 different subjects was used. The study combined high-throughput TCR immunosequencing, statistical association of individual TCRs with disease status, and machine learning to predict cytomegalovirus infection status. In a later analysis, previously published TCR beta repertoires from several hundred donors were re-analyzed and high-resolution HLA genotyping was added so that TCR occurrence patterns could be studied. In the later analysis, no new phenotypic data were used to find candidate immune exposures; instead, reliance was placed on TCR beta sequences and their occurrence across donors. In an earlier analysis of 550 to 700 of the donors, high-throughput TCR beta sequencing was used to judge whether each TCR beta V gene segment behaved as functional or pseudogenic. Alongside the repertoire data, information on donor age, sex, ethnicity and CMV serostatus was compiled. In a later genetic analysis, genome-wide SNP genotypes for about three fifths of the roughly 670 donors were used, and that subset was treated as a discovery cohort. Every repertoire in the discovery cohort had been generated on one and the same sequencing platform. Both class I and class II loci were covered by HLA typing, at four-digit resolution. The number of donors typed differed by locus, with about 629-630 for A, B, C, DRB1 and DQB1, 522 for DQA1, about 610 for DPA1, and roughly 450 for DPB1. About five DR-DQ haplotypes were handled as single units for association and clustering because linkage in the cohort was strong. On average, roughly 250,000 unique TCR beta nucleotide sequences were sequenced per donor among 398 genotyped donors of the cohort, with roughly 18% of those sequences being non-productive. Overall results and qualifications from the work: Compared with equally common non-associated chains, HLA-associated TCR beta chains in a later analysis were more clonally expanded and had lower generation probabilities. Most TCR sequences were seen in very few donors, while some public TCRs were found in many individuals. A later analysis found that TCR association rates varied across HLA loci, with DRB1 alleles showing the most associated TCRs and HLA-C alleles the fewest. The study gave a list of around 170 TCR beta chains associated with cytomegalovirus. Specific HLA alleles were associated with 15,000 to 20,000 TCR beta sequences at a false discovery rate of 0.05 in a later analysis. A later genetic analysis reported fewer N-insertions in productive TCRs among donors in an Asian-associated ancestry cluster than the approximately 700-donor mean. In vitro tests confirmed that three of the cytomegalovirus-associated TCR beta chains recognize cytomegalovirus antigens. In this cohort, only TCR beta chains were sequenced, and detectable features were limited by the absence of alpha or paired-chain data. In an earlier analysis of over 550 of the donors, most TCR beta V segments were observed in productive rearrangements about 87% or about 30% of the time, broadly matching IMGT annotations. Immune exposure information for the cohort was limited to CMV serostatus. When HLA alleles, especially DR and DQ, strongly co-occurred, attributing TCR associations to individual alleles was difficult. It was suggested by the authors that the approach could potentially be generalized to other disease states and immunological phenotypes. Some IMGT-functional V segments, including TRBV6-2 and TRBV6-3, could not be distinguished by the 87-base-pair reads and were therefore excluded. The sequencing pipeline was judged likely to have produced a cluster of highly shared sequence variants as a technical artifact. A further reported finding was that TCR beta sequences accurately predicted the HLA-A and HLA-B alleles for most subjects in the first cohort. A later genetic analysis associated a missense DCLRE1C variant with V-gene and J-gene trimming of TCR beta chains, and an independent cohort replicated the association. According to a later analysis, most CMV-associated TCR beta chains appeared to be HLA-restricted, and the HLA associations seemed to be driven largely by CMV exposure. HLA typing was unavailable for some donors at each locus, so association tests used only the typed subset. Because counts were too low, seventeen rarely observed V segments, including chromosome 9 orphons, were excluded from the earlier analysis of under 650 of the donors. The classifier was reported to diagnose cytomegalovirus status with high specificity and sensitivity in both the original and validation cohorts. Correlated functional status among segregating V segments might reflect linkage disequilibrium, but an unknown experimental factor could not be ruled out. Roughly uniform sequencing depth across donors was assumed in presence/absence analyses, although this assumption may not hold. According to a later analysis, parvovirus B19, influenza, CMV and Epstein-Barr virus appeared linked to several top co-occurrence clusters.

Libraries came from the immunoSEQ multiplex PCR assay. The multiplex PCR relied on a mix of 60 forward primers for TCR Vbeta segments and 13 reverse primers for TCR Jbeta segments. The CDR3 region of rearranged TCR beta genes was amplified from genomic DNA by a multiplex PCR assay. The Illumina HiSeq System was used to sequence the amplified TCR beta libraries as 87-base-pair reads. As for the authors' bioinformatics: A later analysis tallied 75 million to 85 million unique TCR beta chains across the 600 to 700 repertoires, and around 9.9 million of those chains were shared by two or more donors. Raw reads were error-corrected and collapsed into unique sequences by a nearest-neighbor algorithm in which closely related sequences were merged to remove PCR and sequencing errors. Alignment of CDR3 sequences to IMGT reference sequences was used to assign V, D and J gene segments. For a sequence to be retained, a match of at least six nucleotides was required to both a V gene segment and a J gene segment. Rearrangements were called productive when the CDR3 lacked stop codons and stayed in frame with V and J; all others were non-productive. CDR3 was defined by IMGT convention, running from the second conserved V-encoded cysteine to the conserved J-encoded phenylalanine. In an earlier analysis of some 550 of the donors, sequences lacking an unambiguous match to a single V gene segment were excluded. An earlier analysis of several hundred of the donors called V segments functional above 56.7% productive rearrangements and segregating when the between-donor standard deviation exceeded 5%. A statistical classification framework was built for diagnosing cytomegalovirus status from the catalog of TCR beta chain sequences. A later analysis assigned V and J genes by comparing TCR nucleotide sequences with IMGT/GENE-DB human TR gene sequences. Using the TCRdist pipeline, a later analysis assigned CDR3 sequences along with most-parsimonious VDJ recombination scenarios. In a later analysis, each TCR beta chain was defined by its CDR3 amino acid sequence together with its V-gene family, and reads lacking a unique V-gene family were excluded. To address suspected cross-contamination and a sequencing artifact, a later analysis removed 450 to 700 highly shared, low-generation-probability nucleotide sequences. For each public chain, a later analysis derived a clonal expansion index from normalized ranks of inferred template counts within each repertoire. In a later analysis, generation probabilities were computed with a VDJ recombination model fitted to out-of-frame rearrangements, and the resulting probabilities were checked against IGoR. Hypergeometric tests were used in a later analysis to score TCR-TCR, TCR-HLA and TCR-CMV co-occurrence, with a repertoire-size bias correction applied to the TCR pairs. To estimate false discovery rates, a later analysis permuted the HLA or CMV assignments 20 times. In a later analysis, co-occurring TCRs were grouped using DBSCAN, and TCRdist sequence similarity was added for clustering within HLA-allele-positive subsets. Repertoires with fewer than 30,000 or more than 120,000 public chains were left out of co-occurrence clustering, as were five repertoires with anomalous nucleotide sharing. Imported from immuneACCESS, the table was reduced by TCRdb to in-frame sequences with V and J called. These copies leave out some clones; in studies compared against another copy, an unresolved V gene accounts for under half, and the cause of the remainder is not known. V and J calls and clone size are copied from that table; D and trimming were computed from the DNA. Present in this sample are roughly 120,000 clones, over 60% of which were seen just once. In total, the top ten clones hold about 2.7% of the sample.

The sequencing sample was made of PBMCs. The receptor was isolated from a woman younger than 35 in good health and CMV-seropositive. The rearranged chain carries TRBV6-5 and TRBJ2-7; TRBD2 agrees with 8 junctional bases. This receptor has the CDR3 CATGTSSYEQYF. The DNA sequence follows: TGTGCCACGGGGACTAGTAGCTACGAGCAGTACTTC.